A single sample gave rise to the 13 T cell receptor beta chains below, sequenced in a study of memory CD4+ T cells and cytomegalovirus serostatus. The sort gate was single viable CD3+CD4+CD8-CD45RO+ cells for memory CD4+ T cells. TCRdb's copy holds only in-frame clones and misses some; the assay was immunoSEQ multiplex PCR. Here the sample spans about 52,000 clones, approximately 82% being singletons. Sequencing was performed on memory CD4+ T cells from blood. Source of these receptors: an adult in good health and CMV-seropositive.

This chain connects TRBV5-1 to TRBJ2-6; D assignment may be TRBD1 or TRBD2 (5 bases each). The V and J ends lost 0 bases and 0 bases respectively, with 13 bases between them. This CDR3 comprises 18 residues. Germline CDR1 is SGHRS and CDR2 is YFSETQ. The CDR3 DNA reads as TGCGCCAGCAGCTTGGACGGGACGGGGTTCTCTGGGGCCAACGTCCTGACTTTC. This sequence encodes CASSLDGTGFSGANVLTF.

J is TRBJ1-2 and V is TRBV7-9, with D hard to call. CDR1 SEHNR and CDR2 FQNEAQ come from the germline V gene (reference sequence). Between the trimmed V and J ends, which lost 3 bases and 2 bases, there was a span of 7 bases. CDR3 length: 13 residues. CDR3 in DNA: TGTGCCAGCAGCTTCTCAGAGAACTATGGCTACACCTTC. As protein: CASSFSENYGYTF.

The gene calls are TRBV10-1 and TRBJ2-1; 9 nucleotides agree with TRBD2. V was clipped by 5 bases and J by 10 bases; unmatched bases: 9. The CDR3 sequence is 14 residues long. Per the germline V gene, CDR1 is WNHNN and CDR2 is SYGVQD (reference sequence). CDR3 nucleotide sequence: TGCGCCAGCAGTCCGGCGGGAGGGCAAAGGGAGCAGTTCTTC. This sequence encodes CASSPAGGQREQFF.

V usage is TRBV9 and J usage is TRBJ2-6, with D hard to call. The CDR3 sequence is 14 residues long. The V gene's germline CDR1 is SGDLS and CDR2 YYNGEE. Trimming removed 0 bases at V and 4 bases at J, with 5 bases between. In DNA form, the CDR3 reads TGTGCCAGCAGCGTAGGGATAGGGGCCAACGTCCTGACTTTC. Translation gives CASSVGIGANVLTF. Looking up the rest from reference TRBV9 and TRBJ2-6 gives the full variable domain: DSGVTQTPKHLITATGQRVTLRCSPRSGDLSVYWYQQSLDQGLQFLIQYYNGEERAKGNILERFSAQQFPDLHSELNLSSLELGDSALYFCASSVGIGANVLTFGAGSRLTVL.

The chain recombines TRBV7-2 with TRBJ2-3; 8 nucleotides agree with TRBD2. J was trimmed by 2 bases and V by 2 bases; bases with no gene match: 15. The CDR3 has 19 residues. The V gene's germline CDR1 is SGHTA and CDR2 FQGNSA. DNA for the CDR3: TGTGCCAGCAGCTTATTAGCGGGCGGTAGCGGGATATACACAGATACGCAGTATTTT. It encodes CASSLLAGGSGIYTDTQYF.

This chain connects TRBV7-2 to TRBJ2-7, with D possibly being TRBD1 (6 bases). Trimming shortened V by 1 base and J by 6 bases, and 19 bases separated the two germline ends. The V gene's germline CDR1 is SGHTA and CDR2 FQGNSA. The CDR3 has 16 residues. In DNA, the CDR3 is TGTGCCAGCAGCTTAGTCCCCAGGGGTAGGGACGGCGAGCAGTACTTC. Translated, it gives CASSLVPRGRDGEQYF.

The chain's CDR3 is CASSHPPGGSGKTQYF. CDR3 DNA: TGCGCCAGCAGCCACCCACCAGGGGGGAGTGGAAAGACCCAGTACTTC. V gene TRBV4-1 combines with J gene TRBJ2-5, with D perhaps TRBD1 (7 bases). Germline loops: CDR1 MGHRA, CDR2 YSYEKL. The germline V and J ends were trimmed by 3 bases and 6 bases, with 20 bases remaining between them. There are 16 residues in the CDR3.

The rearrangement joins TRBV7-2 to TRBJ2-1, with D possibly matching TRBD2 (6 bases). Per the germline V gene, CDR1 is SGHTA and CDR2 is FQGNSA. Trimming left V 2 bases short and J 5 bases short, with 10 bases between. This CDR3 has 14 residues. Here the CDR3 DNA reads TGTGCCAGCAGCTTACCGGGAGCCCACAATGAGCAGTTCTTC. It codes for CASSLPGAHNEQFF.

Only one count was recorded for this clone. This rearrangement joins TRBV2 to TRBJ1-4; D unresolved. CDR1 SNHLY and CDR2 FYNNEI come from the germline V gene. The CDR3 runs 13 residues. V lost 5 bases and J lost 10, with 14 bases in between. CDR3 amino acids: CASSPVMAGKLFF. The CDR3 DNA reads as TGTGCCAGCAGTCCGGTCATGGCGGGAAAACTGTTTTTT. Supplemented by reference TRBV2 and TRBJ1-4, the full variable domain reads EPEVTQTPSHQVTQMGQEVILRCVPISNHLYFYWYRQILGQKVEFLVSFYNNEISEKSEIFDDQFSVERPDGSNFTLKIRSTKLEDSAMYFCASSPVMAGKLFFGSGTQLSVL.

This chain joins TRBV7-2 and TRBJ2-1, with 9 bases that match TRBD2. V was pared by 3 bases and J by 6 bases, with 6 bases of the junction left unmatched. The CDR3 is 15 residues long. CDR1 is SGHTA and CDR2 is FQGNSA in the germline V gene. DNA of the CDR3: TGTGCCAGCAGCTTGGCTAGCGGGAAGGGCAATGAGCAGTTCTTC. This gives the protein CASSLASGKGNEQFF.

The V and J genes are TRBV28 and TRBJ1-4; D is unclear. This CDR3 is built from 13 residues. From germline, CDR1 is MDHEN and CDR2 SYDVKM. The V and J ends lost 7 bases and 4 bases respectively, with 10 bases between them. In DNA form, the CDR3 reads TGTGCCAGCAAGGTGGCCCTTAATGAAAAACTGTTTTTT. This codes for CASKVALNEKLFF.

This rearrangement joins TRBV12-2 to TRBJ2-7; the listed D gene, TRBD1, was not tested against the DNA. TRBV12-2 is a pseudogene segment. The CDR3 extends over 16 amino acids. CDR3 nucleotide sequence: TGTGCAAGTCGCTTAGTACTCTCCCGGGACAGGAACGAGCAGTACTTC. It specifies CASRLVLSRDRNEQYF.

The V and J genes are TRBV30 and TRBJ2-7; 8 bases line up with TRBD1. The CDR3 loop spans 15 amino acids. From germline, CDR1 is GTSNPN and CDR2 SVGIG (reference sequence). J lost 6 bases, V lost 4 bases, and 14 bases had no gene match. The DNA of the CDR3 is TGTGCCTGGACGACAGTTGGACAGGGTGATGTCGAGCAGTACTTC. It specifies CAWTTVGQGDVEQYF.